The present T cell receptor (beta chain) was sequenced within a study of human T cells and chemical hapten exposure. Study as a whole: TCR yields differed between samples (mainly from small differences in pooled library volume). Study-level results: No alteration of TCRs above 1 in 1000 frequency was seen with DPC sensitization.

As regards this clonotype: The antigen is unknown.

The CDR3 contains 12 residues. Germline loops: CDR1 SQVTM, CDR2 ANQGSEA. V dropped 7 bases and J dropped 10; count of bases not matched to a gene: 9. Time point in this sample: healthy volunteer bleed at 6 weeks. Unfractionated whole blood served as the source for total RNA extraction. For the library, individual cDNA molecules each received unique molecular identifiers. Study processing details: The number of TCRs in each sample had a median of approximately 96,000 and spanned about 23,224 to 690,600. MiXCR, run by TCRdb on the RACE reads, gives a single entry per CDR3 protein. The V and J calls come from TCRdb's annotation, not from the publication. The top ten clones hold approximately 1.4% of a sample with about 82,000 distinct CDR3 sequences, about 8.6% of them seen once.

The TCR originated in a male donor in good health. Some clones in this sample may be carry-over from other donors' samples. The material sequenced was whole blood. V gene TRBV29-1 combines with J gene TRBJ2-1, with 8 bases identical to TRBD1. CDR3 sequence reads: CSAGQEFSEQFF. CDR3 bases: TGCAGCGCGGGACAGGAGTTCAGCGAGCAGTTCTTC.